The clone carrying this T cell receptor (beta chain) has only one observation. The record originates from a study of T cells in tumors after PD-1 blockade. CDR3 size: 11 residues. Germline V gene sequence: CDR1 MNHEY, CDR2 SVGAGI. The V end lost 0 bases, the J end lost 8 bases, and 2 bases lay between the germline ends. Here immunoSEQ multiplex PCR was the method, and the copy in TCRdb shows in-frame clones only, minus some. This sample has approximately 47,000 clones, with over 70% found just once. This chain connects TRBV6-5 to TRBJ2-1; D is ambiguous. This material consisted of PBMCs, taken before anti-PD-1 treatment. The clonotype originates from a human donor with basal cell carcinoma. CDR3 sequence (DNA): TGTGCCAGCAGTTACTCCGATGAGCAGTTCTTC. The encoded protein is CASSYSDEQFF.